These T cell receptor beta chains were read from a single sample in a study of blood T cell repertoires in COVID-19. Only in-frame clones appear in the TCRdb table, and some are missing; sequencing was by immunoSEQ multiplex PCR. This table holds 100,000 to 150,000 clones, more than 70% found once. What was sequenced was peripheral blood. The origin of the receptors is a woman aged 55-69 years with acute or convalescent COVID-19. CDR3s include the opening cysteine and the closing phenylalanine or tryptophan. D genes are given only for firm matches. Clone size, where shown, is once, few, many, or a class for clones that have expanded.

CDR3: CASSLIASGELFF; DNA: TGTGCCAGCAGTTTAATAGCGAGCGGGGAGCTGTTTTTT; J: TRBJ2-2; V: TRBV12-3/TRBV12-4; size: once; D: .; length: 13
CDR3: CAWAPGVLSYTF; DNA: TGTGCCTGGGCCCCCGGGGTTTTGAGCTACACCTTC; J: TRBJ1-2; V: TRBV30; size: .; D: .; length: 12
CDR3: CASSDFNRGNNEQFF; DNA: TGTGCCAGCAGCGACTTTAACAGGGGGAACAATGAGCAGTTCTTC; J: TRBJ2-1; V: TRBV5-8; size: few; D: TRBD1; length: 15
CDR3: CAWSPIYNSPLHF; DNA: TGTGCCTGGAGCCCCATTTATAATTCACCCCTCCACTTT; J: TRBJ1-6; V: TRBV30; size: .; D: .; length: 13
CDR3: CASSPPGQGSIRELFF; DNA: TGTGCCAGTAGTCCCCCGGGACAGGGGTCGATTCGGGAGCTGTTTTTT; J: TRBJ2-2; V: TRBV19; size: .; D: TRBD1; length: 16
CDR3: CAKYRGPSSYNEQFF; DNA: TGTGCCAAGTACAGGGGGCCGAGCTCCTACAATGAGCAGTTCTTC; J: TRBJ2-1; V: TRBV7-3; size: .; D: TRBD1; length: 15
CDR3: CAWSVRGDTEAFF; DNA: TGTGCCTGGAGTGTACGGGGAGACACTGAAGCTTTCTTT; J: TRBJ1-1; V: TRBV30; size: .; D: .; length: 13
CDR3: CATGQRENTGELFF; DNA: TGTGCCACGGGGCAGCGGGAGAACACCGGGGAGCTGTTTTTT; J: TRBJ2-2; V: TRBV10-3; size: once; D: TRBD2; length: 14
CDR3: CASSWTSGPYEQYF; DNA: TGTGCCAGCAGTTGGACTAGCGGCCCCTACGAGCAGTACTTC; J: TRBJ2-7; V: TRBV27; size: few; D: TRBD2; length: 14
CDR3: CASSLPSARYEQYF; DNA: TGTGCCAGCAGTTTACCGTCAGCGAGGTACGAGCAGTACTTC; J: TRBJ2-7; V: TRBV28; size: few; D: .; length: 14
CDR3: CASSPWGGRTYNEQFF; DNA: TGTGCCAGCAGCCCCTGGGGCGGGAGAACCTACAATGAGCAGTTCTTC; J: TRBJ2-1; V: TRBV7-9; size: .; D: TRBD2; length: 16
CDR3: CSVRSGTGTYEQYF; DNA: TGCAGCGTTCGGTCCGGGACAGGGACCTACGAGCAGTACTTC; J: TRBJ2-7; V: TRBV29-1; size: .; D: TRBD1; length: 14
CDR3: CATSDPSSSYNEQFF; DNA: TGTGCCACCAGTGACCCTAGCAGCTCCTACAATGAGCAGTTCTTC; J: TRBJ2-1; V: TRBV24-1; size: few; D: .; length: 15
CDR3: CAISEGTGRFF; DNA: TGTGCCATCAGTGAGGGGACAGGACGGTTCTTC; J: TRBJ2-1; V: TRBV10-3; size: .; D: TRBD1; length: 11
CDR3: CASSSREGNNEQFF; DNA: TGTGCCAGCAGTTCTCGGGAGGGGAACAATGAGCAGTTCTTC; J: TRBJ2-1; V: TRBV6-2/TRBV6-3; size: .; D: TRBD2; length: 14
CDR3: CASTPPGLHTDTQYF; DNA: TGTGCCAGCACCCCCCCGGGACTACACACAGATACGCAGTATTTT; J: TRBJ2-3; V: TRBV7-2; size: .; D: TRBD2; length: 15
CDR3: CASSPLPPDYGYTF; DNA: TGCGCCAGCAGCCCCCTGCCCCCGGACTATGGCTACACCTTC; J: TRBJ1-2; V: TRBV4-1; size: .; D: .; length: 14
CDR3: CASSRPGTYGYTF; DNA: TGTGCCAGCAGTCGTCCAGGAACTTATGGCTACACCTTC; J: TRBJ1-2; V: TRBV6-2/TRBV6-3; size: once; D: .; length: 13
CDR3: CASSLQGYGEQYF; DNA: TGTGCCAGCAGTTTACAGGGGTACGGCGAGCAGTACTTC; J: TRBJ2-7; V: TRBV27; size: .; D: .; length: 13
CDR3: CASKRQLDNAEAFF; DNA: TGTGCCAGTAAAAGACAGCTAGATAACGCTGAAGCTTTCTTT; J: TRBJ1-1; V: TRBV19; size: .; D: .; length: 14
CDR3: CASSEWGQFNQPQHF; DNA: TGTGCCAGCAGTGAATGGGGACAGTTCAATCAGCCCCAGCATTTT; J: TRBJ1-5; V: TRBV6-1; size: .; D: TRBD1; length: 15
CDR3: CASSRTRGGYTF; DNA: TGTGCCAGCAGCCGAACAAGGGGTGGCTACACCTTC; J: TRBJ1-2; V: TRBV9; size: .; D: .; length: 12
CDR3: CASSFYKGAGGYTF; DNA: TGTGCCAGCAGCTTCTACAAGGGGGCTGGAGGCTACACCTTC; J: TRBJ1-2; V: TRBV13; size: .; D: TRBD1; length: 14
CDR3: CASRDGINYGYTF; DNA: TGTGCCAGCAGGGACGGGATTAACTATGGCTACACCTTC; J: TRBJ1-2; V: TRBV28; size: .; D: .; length: 13
CDR3: CASSSEGEKTEAFF; DNA: TGTGCCAGCAGCTCAGAGGGGGAGAAGACTGAAGCTTTCTTT; J: TRBJ1-1; V: TRBV9; size: .; D: .; length: 14
CDR3: CASSQAVASEAFF; DNA: TGTGCCAGCAGCCAAGCGGTTGCCTCTGAAGCTTTCTTT; J: TRBJ1-1; V: TRBV7-9; size: .; D: .; length: 13
CDR3: CASSLGAGGRVNEQFF; DNA: TGCGCCAGCAGCTTAGGAGCGGGAGGTAGAGTGAATGAGCAGTTCTTC; J: TRBJ2-1; V: TRBV5-1; size: .; D: TRBD2; length: 16
CDR3: CASSLRGPNQPQHF; DNA: TGTGCCAGCAGCCTCCGGGGTCCAAATCAGCCCCAGCATTTT; J: TRBJ1-5; V: TRBV5-6; size: .; D: .; length: 14
CDR3: CASSEAGQLRSYGYTF; DNA: TGTGCCAGCAGTGAAGCCGGACAACTCAGGAGCTATGGCTACACCTTC; J: TRBJ1-2; V: TRBV2; size: .; D: .; length: 16
CDR3: CATSGTKWGTEAFF; DNA: TGTGCCACCTCAGGGACAAAATGGGGCACTGAAGCTTTCTTT; J: TRBJ1-1; V: TRBV28; size: .; D: .; length: 14
CDR3: CASRPAGTREKLFF; DNA: TGTGCCAGTAGACCCGCCGGGACTAGGGAAAAACTGTTTTTT; J: TRBJ1-4; V: TRBV19; size: .; D: .; length: 14
CDR3: CASSRGVSGSNQPQHF; DNA: TGTGCCAGTAGCCGAGGTGTTTCGGGGAGCAATCAGCCCCAGCATTTT; J: TRBJ1-5; V: TRBV19; size: .; D: .; length: 16
CDR3: CASSWRLAGAREQYF; DNA: TGTGCCAGCAGCTGGCGACTAGCGGGAGCGAGGGAGCAGTACTTC; J: TRBJ2-7; V: TRBV11-2; size: .; D: TRBD2; length: 15
CDR3: CATSERDSLTSTDTQYF; DNA: TGTGCCACCAGTGAGCGAGACAGTTTAACTAGCACAGATACGCAGTATTTT; J: TRBJ2-3; V: TRBV24-1; size: .; D: .; length: 17
CDR3: CASSPPRTDTEAFF; DNA: TGTGCCAGCAGCCCGCCGCGGACTGACACTGAAGCTTTCTTT; J: TRBJ1-1; V: TRBV7-9; size: .; D: .; length: 14
CDR3: CASSLGEGTEAFF; DNA: TGTGCCAGCAGCTTAGGGGAGGGCACTGAAGCTTTCTTT; J: TRBJ1-1; V: TRBV11-2; size: once; D: .; length: 13
CDR3: CASSQQSGLPYNEQFF; DNA: TGTGCCAGCAGCCAACAAAGCGGCCTACCATACAATGAGCAGTTCTTC; J: TRBJ2-1; V: TRBV14; size: .; D: .; length: 16
CDR3: CASRTGALYNSPLHF; DNA: TGTGCCAGCCGGACAGGAGCCCTATATAATTCACCCCTCCACTTT; J: TRBJ1-6; V: TRBV21-1; size: .; D: .; length: 15
CDR3: CASSETQYGQSGNTIYF; DNA: TGTGCCAGCAGTGAAACACAGTACGGACAGAGTGGAAACACCATATATTTT; J: TRBJ1-3; V: TRBV6-1; size: .; D: .; length: 17
CDR3: CASSPLGTGRPGELFF; DNA: TGTGCCAGCAGCCCACTGGGGACAGGGCGTCCCGGGGAGCTGTTTTTT; J: TRBJ2-2; V: TRBV5-5; size: .; D: TRBD1; length: 16
CDR3: CASSARQGFREKLFF; DNA: TGTGCCAGCAGTGCCCGACAGGGGTTTAGAGAAAAACTGTTTTTT; J: TRBJ1-4; V: TRBV25-1; size: .; D: TRBD1; length: 15
CDR3: CASSPGTDGYTF; DNA: TGTGCCAGCAGCCCCGGGACAGATGGCTACACCTTC; J: TRBJ1-2; V: TRBV3-1/TRBV3-2; size: .; D: TRBD1; length: 12
CDR3: CASSPGWRGQETQYF; DNA: TGTGCCAGCTCACCAGGCTGGCGGGGGCAAGAGACCCAGTACTTC; J: TRBJ2-5; V: TRBV18; size: .; D: TRBD2; length: 15
CDR3: CASSLGQGGRETQYF; DNA: TGTGCCAGCAGCCTGGGTCAGGGGGGCCGGGAGACCCAGTACTTC; J: TRBJ2-5; V: TRBV7-8; size: once; D: .; length: 15
CDR3: CASTTGTNGWGEQFF; DNA: TGTGCCAGCACCACCGGGACTAACGGGTGGGGTGAGCAGTTCTTC; J: TRBJ2-1; V: TRBV27; size: .; D: TRBD2; length: 15
CDR3: CSASGSGVYNEQFF; DNA: TGCAGTGCTAGTGGCTCGGGGGTTTACAATGAGCAGTTCTTC; J: TRBJ2-1; V: TRBV20-1; size: .; D: .; length: 14
CDR3: CASSQMAVNTEAFF; DNA: TGTGCCAGCAGCCAGATGGCAGTGAACACTGAAGCTTTCTTT; J: TRBJ1-1; V: TRBV3-1/TRBV3-2; size: .; D: .; length: 14
CDR3: CASSLGQGGLNGEKLFF; DNA: TGTGCCAGCAGCTTGGGACAGGGTGGGTTGAATGGTGAAAAACTGTTTTTT; J: TRBJ1-4; V: TRBV7-8; size: .; D: TRBD1; length: 17
CDR3: CASSTDRVKAFF; DNA: TGTGCCAGCAGTACGGACAGGGTGAAAGCTTTCTTT; J: TRBJ1-1; V: TRBV12-3/TRBV12-4; size: .; D: TRBD1; length: 12
CDR3: CSVRRGGSNEKLFF; DNA: TGCAGCGTCAGGAGGGGGGGGAGTAATGAAAAACTGTTTTTT; J: TRBJ1-4; V: TRBV29-1; size: .; D: .; length: 14
CDR3: CASSLGLAGGNYNEQFF; DNA: TGTGCCAGCAGCTTGGGACTAGCGGGAGGGAACTACAATGAGCAGTTCTTC; J: TRBJ2-1; V: TRBV5-8; size: .; D: TRBD2; length: 17
CDR3: CASSPTQGGAAFF; DNA: TGTGCCAGCAGCCCCACGCAAGGGGGTGCAGCTTTCTTT; J: TRBJ1-1; V: TRBV7-3; size: .; D: .; length: 13
CDR3: CASSLSSSGRRNEQFF; DNA: TGCGCCAGCAGCTTGTCGTCTAGCGGGAGACGGAATGAGCAGTTCTTC; J: TRBJ2-1; V: TRBV5-1; size: .; D: TRBD2; length: 16